The 14 T cell receptor beta chains given below trace back to one sample, sequenced in a study of cytomegalovirus exposure and HLA in healthy donors. The PCR employed 60 Vbeta primers together with 13 Jbeta primers. Data came from immunoSEQ multiplex PCR; TCRdb stores just in-frame clones and leaves some out. This table holds fewer than 120,000 clones, approximately 83% found once. Sequenced: PBMCs. These receptors all stem from a man between 35 and 55 years old in good health and CMV-seronegative.

This clone came up once. The V call is TRBV28, the J call TRBJ1-2, with D unresolved. V lost 2 bases and J lost 4, with 8 bases in between. There are 13 residues in the CDR3. The germline V gene has CDR1 MDHEN and CDR2 SYDVKM. The CDR3 sequence is CASSLRVSYGYTF. CDR3 sequence (DNA): TGTGCCAGCAGTTTACGAGTTAGCTATGGCTACACCTTC.

The CDR3 DNA reads as TGTGCCAGCAGCCCTAGACAGGGTGGGACTGAAGCTTTCTTT. This sequence encodes CASSPRQGGTEAFF. The chain is built from TRBV7-9 and TRBJ1-1, with 7 bases fitting TRBD1. Germline trimming cut 5 bases from V and 5 bases from J; bases unmatched to any gene: 8. CDR3 length: 14 residues. Germline assignment: CDR1 SEHNR and CDR2 FQNEAQ (reference sequence).

The J gene is TRBJ2-1, the V gene TRBV25-1; maybe TRBD2 (5 bases). CDR3 size: 15 residues. Trimming removed 7 bases from V and 8 bases from J, with 21 bases in between. Germline assignment: CDR1 MGHDK and CDR2 SYGVNS. This CDR3 is CASKPPNLGGYEQFF. CDR3 in DNA: TGTGCCAGCAAACCCCCTAATCTCGGAGGCTATGAGCAGTTCTTC.

The chain links TRBV7-9 to TRBJ2-7; 9 positions agree with TRBD1. Trimming cost V 3 bases and J 1 base; bases outside gene matches: 1. CDR3 length: 14 amino acids. Germline CDR1 SEHNR, CDR2 FQNEAQ (reference sequence). The CDR3 protein is CASSFGTGSYEQYF. The CDR3 coding sequence is TGTGCCAGCAGCTTCGGGACAGGGTCCTACGAGCAGTACTTC. The full variable domain, completed using reference TRBV7-9 and TRBJ2-7, is DTGVSQNPRHKITKRGQNVTFRCDPISEHNRLYWYRQTLGQGPEFLTYFQNEAQLEKSRLLSDRFSAERPKGSFSTLEIQRTEQGDSAMYLCASSFGTGSYEQYFGPGTRLTVT.

This clone occurred once. The J gene is TRBJ2-3, the V gene TRBV7-7, with TRBD2 matching 7 bases. The CDR3 contains 15 residues. Germline values: CDR1 SSHAT, CDR2 FNYEAQ (reference sequence). V shed 4 bases, J shed 3 bases, and the junction held 7 bases outside the gene matches. The CDR3 coding sequence is TGTGCCAGCAGCTCCTCGACGGGAGGTACAGATACGCAGTATTTT. Its protein is CASSSSTGGTDTQYF.

This clone was observed a single time. The chain has TRBV28 and TRBJ1-5; tentatively, D is TRBD1 (5 bases). The V gene lost 0 bases and the J gene lost 3 bases, with 9 bases spanning the gap. Germline assignment: CDR1 MDHEN and CDR2 SYDVKM. CDR3 length: 15 residues. CDR3 DNA: TGTGCCAGCAGTTTATGGGGGACTGACAATCAGCCCCAGCATTTT. Its translation is CASSLWGTDNQPQHF.

This clone was seen a few times. The V call is TRBV25-1, the J call TRBJ2-7; the D gene is possibly TRBD2 (6 bases). Per germline, CDR1 MGHDK and CDR2 SYGVNS. The V end was cut by 6 bases, the J end by 3 bases, with 9 bases between. The CDR3 sequence is 12 residues long. The CDR3 DNA is TGTGCCAGCAGACGCGGGAACTACGAGCAGTACTTC. This gives the protein CASRRGNYEQYF.

The chain links TRBV28 to TRBJ1-1, with D uncertain. The germline gives CDR1 MDHEN, CDR2 SYDVKM. This CDR3 has 12 residues. Trimming shortened V by 1 base and J by 3 bases, and 3 bases separated the two germline ends. The CDR3, as DNA: TGTGCCAGCAGTTTATCTGACACTGAAGCTTTCTTT. This encodes CASSLSDTEAFF.

The J gene is TRBJ1-1, the V gene TRBV5-4; D ambiguous. In germline, CDR1 is SGHNT, CDR2 YYREEE (reference sequence). V dropped 0 bases and J dropped 1 base, with 4 bases sitting between them. CDR3 length: 13 amino acids. The CDR3 region has the DNA TGTGCCAGCAGCTTGGACACGAACACTGAAGCTTTCTTT. It translates to CASSLDTNTEAFF.

The rearrangement uses TRBV2 and TRBJ1-1; 10 nucleotides agree with TRBD1. The CDR3 loop spans 13 amino acids. Losses at the gene ends were 6 bases for V and 9 bases for J; bases not matched to a gene: 7. In germline, CDR1 is SNHLY, CDR2 FYNNEI. The DNA of the CDR3 is TGTGCCAGCAGGGGGACAGGGGATCGGAAAGCTTTCTTT. The encoded protein is CASRGTGDRKAFF.

The genes are TRBV4-2 and TRBJ2-5; 8 bases line up with TRBD2. This CDR3 contains 16 residues. J gave up 5 bases and V 0 bases, and 8 bases lay outside the gene matches. Germline loops: CDR1 LGHNA, CDR2 YNFKEQ. The CDR3 sequence is CASSQDHGGGRETQYF. DNA of the CDR3: TGTGCCAGCAGCCAAGATCACGGGGGGGGCCGGGAGACCCAGTACTTC.

The CDR3 DNA reads as TGTGCCAGCAGTACCCGGACAGGGGGCTATGAAAAACTGTTTTTT. Translation gives CASSTRTGGYEKLFF. The chain employs TRBV2 and TRBJ1-4; 11 bases fit TRBD1. V shed 5 bases, J shed 6 bases, and the junction held 5 bases outside the gene matches. This CDR3 is built from 15 residues. Germline V gene lookup returns CDR1 SNHLY and CDR2 FYNNEI.

The rearrangement uses TRBV4-3 and TRBJ1-2; D call uncertain. This CDR3 comprises 14 residues. The germline V gene encodes CDR1 LGHNA and CDR2 YSLEER. V lost 3 bases and J 4 bases, leaving 12 bases between the germline ends. CDR3 residues: CASSQTAGSYGYTF. As DNA, the CDR3 is TGCGCCAGCAGCCAGACGGCGGGGAGCTATGGCTACACCTTC.

The rearrangement links TRBV6-1 to TRBJ2-3, with 10 bases lining up with TRBD1. This CDR3 spans 14 amino acids. Trimming at V came to 6 bases and at J to 4 bases, leaving 4 bases not matched to a gene. Germline V gene data show CDR1 as MNHNS and CDR2 as SASEGT. The CDR3 nucleotides are TGTGCCAGCAGCGGGACAGGGGTCCCAGATACGCAGTATTTT. This sequence encodes CASSGTGVPDTQYF.